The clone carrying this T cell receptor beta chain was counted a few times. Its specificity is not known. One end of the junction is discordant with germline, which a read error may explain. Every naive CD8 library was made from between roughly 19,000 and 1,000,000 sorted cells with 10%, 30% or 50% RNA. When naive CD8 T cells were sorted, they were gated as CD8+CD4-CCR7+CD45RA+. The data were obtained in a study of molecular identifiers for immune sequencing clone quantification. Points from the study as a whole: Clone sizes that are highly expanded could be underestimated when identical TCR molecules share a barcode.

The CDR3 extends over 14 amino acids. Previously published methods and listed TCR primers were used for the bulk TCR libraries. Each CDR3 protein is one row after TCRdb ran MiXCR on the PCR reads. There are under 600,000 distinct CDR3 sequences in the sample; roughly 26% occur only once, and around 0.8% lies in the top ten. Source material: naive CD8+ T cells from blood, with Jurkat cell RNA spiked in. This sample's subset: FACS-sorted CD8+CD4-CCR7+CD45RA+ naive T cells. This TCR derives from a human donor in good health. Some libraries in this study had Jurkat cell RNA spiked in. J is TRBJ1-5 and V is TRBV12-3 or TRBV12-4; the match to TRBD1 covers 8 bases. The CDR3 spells CASRHGQGNQPQRF. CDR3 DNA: TGTGCCAGCAGACATGGACAGGGCAATCAGCCCCAGCGTTTT.